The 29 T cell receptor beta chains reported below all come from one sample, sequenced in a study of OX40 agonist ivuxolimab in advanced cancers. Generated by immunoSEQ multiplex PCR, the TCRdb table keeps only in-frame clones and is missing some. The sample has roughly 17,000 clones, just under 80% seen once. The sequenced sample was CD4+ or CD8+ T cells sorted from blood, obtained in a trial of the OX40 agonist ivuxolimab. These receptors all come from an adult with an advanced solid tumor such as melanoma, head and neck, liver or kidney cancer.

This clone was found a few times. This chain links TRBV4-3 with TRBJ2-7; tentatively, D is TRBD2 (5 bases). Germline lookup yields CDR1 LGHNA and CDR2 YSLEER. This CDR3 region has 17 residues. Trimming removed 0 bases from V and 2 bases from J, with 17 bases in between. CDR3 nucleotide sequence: TGCGCCAGCAGCCAAGATCGGACTGTGGGGTACCCCTACGAGCAGTACTTC. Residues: CASSQDRTVGYPYEQYF.

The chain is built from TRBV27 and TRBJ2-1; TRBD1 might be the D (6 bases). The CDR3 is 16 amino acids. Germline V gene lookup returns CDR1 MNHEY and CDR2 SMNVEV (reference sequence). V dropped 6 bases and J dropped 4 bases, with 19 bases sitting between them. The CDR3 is CASSPVGLTGYNEQFF. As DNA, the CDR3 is TGTGCCAGCAGCCCCGTAGGCCTCACAGGGTACAATGAGCAGTTCTTC.

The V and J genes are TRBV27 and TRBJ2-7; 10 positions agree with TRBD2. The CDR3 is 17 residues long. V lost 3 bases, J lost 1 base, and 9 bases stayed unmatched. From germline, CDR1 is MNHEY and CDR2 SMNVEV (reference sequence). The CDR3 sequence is CASSLASGSGFSYEQYF. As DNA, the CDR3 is TGTGCCAGCAGTTTGGCTAGCGGGAGTGGATTTTCCTACGAGCAGTACTTC.

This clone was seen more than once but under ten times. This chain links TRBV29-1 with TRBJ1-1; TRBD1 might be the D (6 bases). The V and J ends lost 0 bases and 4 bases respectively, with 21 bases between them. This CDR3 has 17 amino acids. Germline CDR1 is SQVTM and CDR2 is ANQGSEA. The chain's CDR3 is CSVEDSPGQQLGTEAFF. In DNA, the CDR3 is TGCAGCGTTGAAGATTCTCCCGGACAGCAATTGGGCACTGAAGCTTTCTTT. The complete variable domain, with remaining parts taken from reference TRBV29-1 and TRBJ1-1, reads SAVISQKPSRDICQRGTSLTIQCQVDSQVTMMFWYRQQPGQSLTLIATANQGSEATYESGFVIDKFPISRPNLTFSTLTVSNMSPEDSSIYLCSVEDSPGQQLGTEAFFGQGTRLTVV.

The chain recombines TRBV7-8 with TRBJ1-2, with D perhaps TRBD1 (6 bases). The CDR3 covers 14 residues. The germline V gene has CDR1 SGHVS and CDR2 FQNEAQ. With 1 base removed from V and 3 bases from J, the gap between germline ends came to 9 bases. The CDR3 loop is CASSLGGRYYGYTF. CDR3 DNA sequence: TGTGCCAGCAGCTTAGGGGGGCGGTACTATGGCTACACCTTC. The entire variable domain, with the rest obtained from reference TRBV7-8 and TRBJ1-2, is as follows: GAGVSQSPRYKVAKRGQDVALRCDPISGHVSLFWYQQALGQGPEFLTYFQNEAQLDKSGLPSDRFFAERPEGSVSTLKIQRTQQEDSAVYLCASSLGGRYYGYTFGSGTRLTVV.

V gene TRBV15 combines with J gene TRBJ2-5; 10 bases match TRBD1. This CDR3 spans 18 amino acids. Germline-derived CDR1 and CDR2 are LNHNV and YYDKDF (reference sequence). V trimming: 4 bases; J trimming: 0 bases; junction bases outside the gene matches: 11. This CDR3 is CATSTPGDRGFNQETQYF. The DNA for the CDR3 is TGTGCCACCAGCACCCCCGGGGACAGGGGTTTTAACCAAGAGACCCAGTACTTC.

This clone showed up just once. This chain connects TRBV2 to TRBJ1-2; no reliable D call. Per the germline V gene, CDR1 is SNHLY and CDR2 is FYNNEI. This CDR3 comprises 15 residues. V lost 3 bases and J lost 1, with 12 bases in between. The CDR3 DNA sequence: TGTGCCAGCAGTGATTGGGGTCTTTATAACTATGGCTACACCTTC. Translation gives CASSDWGLYNYGYTF.

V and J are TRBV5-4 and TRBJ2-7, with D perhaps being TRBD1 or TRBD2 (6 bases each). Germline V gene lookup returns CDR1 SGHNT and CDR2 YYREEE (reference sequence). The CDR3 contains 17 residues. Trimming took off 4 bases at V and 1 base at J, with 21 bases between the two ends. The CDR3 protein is CASSKGGRAVGSYEQYF. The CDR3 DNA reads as TGTGCCAGCAGCAAGGGGGGACGCGCGGTTGGGTCCTACGAGCAGTACTTC.

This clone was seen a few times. DNA of the CDR3: TGTGCCAGCAGCTTGAACAGGGGGCGAACTGAAGCTTTCTTT. Protein sequence: CASSLNRGRTEAFF. This sequence joins TRBV5-4 and TRBJ1-1; TRBD1 matches at 9 bases. Germline V gene lookup returns CDR1 SGHNT and CDR2 YYREEE (reference sequence). The CDR3 is made up of 14 amino acids. Losses at the gene ends were 1 base for V and 5 bases for J; bases not matched to a gene: 3.

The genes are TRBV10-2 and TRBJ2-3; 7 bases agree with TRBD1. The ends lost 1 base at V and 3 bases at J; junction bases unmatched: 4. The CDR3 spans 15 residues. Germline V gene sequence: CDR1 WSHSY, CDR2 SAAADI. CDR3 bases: TGCGCCAGCAGTGAGTTGGGGGACAGAACAGATACGCAGTATTTT. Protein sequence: CASSELGDRTDTQYF.

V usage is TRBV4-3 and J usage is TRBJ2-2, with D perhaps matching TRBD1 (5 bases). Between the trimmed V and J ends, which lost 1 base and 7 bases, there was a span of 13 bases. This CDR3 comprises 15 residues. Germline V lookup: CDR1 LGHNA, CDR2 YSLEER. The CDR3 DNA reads TGCGCCAGCAGCCAAGCAGGGCGACGTAGCGGGGAGCTGTTTTTT. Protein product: CASSQAGRRSGELFF.

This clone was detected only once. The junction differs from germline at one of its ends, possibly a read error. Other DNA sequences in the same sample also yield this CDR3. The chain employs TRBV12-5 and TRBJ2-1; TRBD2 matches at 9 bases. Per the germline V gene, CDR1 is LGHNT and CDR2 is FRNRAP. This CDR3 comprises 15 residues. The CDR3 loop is CACGPRGGAYNEQFF. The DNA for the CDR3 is TGTGCTTGTGGCCCCCGCGGGGGGGCCTACAATGAGCAGTTCTTC.

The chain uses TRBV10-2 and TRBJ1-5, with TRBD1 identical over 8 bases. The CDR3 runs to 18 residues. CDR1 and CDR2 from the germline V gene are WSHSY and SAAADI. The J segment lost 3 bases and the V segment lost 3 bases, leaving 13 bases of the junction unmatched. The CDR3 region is CASSDSTGERGDNQPQHF. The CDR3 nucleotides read TGCGCCAGCAGTGACTCGACAGGGGAGAGGGGCGACAATCAGCCCCAGCATTTT.

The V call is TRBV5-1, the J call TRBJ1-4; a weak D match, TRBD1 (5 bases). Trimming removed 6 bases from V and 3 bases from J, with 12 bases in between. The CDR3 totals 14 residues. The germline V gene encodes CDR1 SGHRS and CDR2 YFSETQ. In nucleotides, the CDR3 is TGCGCCAGCAACGACGGGGCGGCTAATGAAAAACTGTTTTTT. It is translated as CASNDGAANEKLFF. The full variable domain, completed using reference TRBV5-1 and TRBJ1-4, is KAGVTQTPRYLIKTRGQQVTLSCSPISGHRSVSWYQQTPGQGLQFLFEYFSETQRNKGNFPGRFSGRQFSNSRSEMNVSTLELGDSALYLCASNDGAANEKLFFGSGTQLSVL.

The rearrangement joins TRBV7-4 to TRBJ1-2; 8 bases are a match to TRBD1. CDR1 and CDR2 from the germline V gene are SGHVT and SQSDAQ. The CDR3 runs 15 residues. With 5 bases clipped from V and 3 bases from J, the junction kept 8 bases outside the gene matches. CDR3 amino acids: CASSAYRGGYYGYTF. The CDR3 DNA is TGTGCCAGCAGCGCGTACAGGGGGGGTTACTATGGCTACACCTTC.

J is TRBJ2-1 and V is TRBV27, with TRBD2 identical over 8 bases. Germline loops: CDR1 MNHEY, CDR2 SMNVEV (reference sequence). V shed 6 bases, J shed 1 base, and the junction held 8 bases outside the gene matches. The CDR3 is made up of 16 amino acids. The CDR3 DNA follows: TGTGCCAGCAGCCCTCTCCCGGGAGGGTCCTACAATGAGCAGTTCTTC. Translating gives CASSPLPGGSYNEQFF.

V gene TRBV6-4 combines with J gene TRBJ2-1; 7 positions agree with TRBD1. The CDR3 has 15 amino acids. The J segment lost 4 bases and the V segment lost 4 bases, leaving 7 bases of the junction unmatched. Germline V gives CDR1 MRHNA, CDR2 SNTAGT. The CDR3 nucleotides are TGTGCCAGCAGTGTCGCCAGGGGGAGTTACAATGAGCAGTTCTTC. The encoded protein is CASSVARGSYNEQFF.

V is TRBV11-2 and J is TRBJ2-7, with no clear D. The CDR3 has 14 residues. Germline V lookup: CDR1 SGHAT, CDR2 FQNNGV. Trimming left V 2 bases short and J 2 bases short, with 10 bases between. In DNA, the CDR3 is TGTGCCAGCAGCTTATTCGAACCCCCCTACGAGCAGTACTTC. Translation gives CASSLFEPPYEQYF.

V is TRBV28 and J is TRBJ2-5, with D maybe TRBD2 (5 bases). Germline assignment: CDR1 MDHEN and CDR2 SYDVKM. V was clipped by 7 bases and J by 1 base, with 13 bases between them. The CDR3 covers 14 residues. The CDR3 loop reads CASTRLAAQETQYF. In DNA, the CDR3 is TGTGCCAGCACCCGTCTAGCAGCCCAAGAGACCCAGTACTTC.

The CDR3 DNA reads as TGTGCCAGCAGCTTGATCGCCCCAGGGGCTGAGGGAGAGACCCAGTACTTC. Translating it yields CASSLIAPGAEGETQYF. The chain couples TRBV5-8 to TRBJ2-5, with a tentative D call TRBD1 (6 bases). Germline V lookup: CDR1 SGHTS, CDR2 YDEGEE. V was clipped by 1 base and J by 4 bases, with 20 bases between them. The CDR3 extends over 17 amino acids.

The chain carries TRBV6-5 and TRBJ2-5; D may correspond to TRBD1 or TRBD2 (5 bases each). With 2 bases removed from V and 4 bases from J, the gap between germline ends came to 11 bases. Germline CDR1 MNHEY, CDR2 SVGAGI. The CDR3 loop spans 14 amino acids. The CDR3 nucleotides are TGTGCCAGCAGTTACGGGGGAATTGCAGAGACCCAGTACTTC. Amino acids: CASSYGGIAETQYF.

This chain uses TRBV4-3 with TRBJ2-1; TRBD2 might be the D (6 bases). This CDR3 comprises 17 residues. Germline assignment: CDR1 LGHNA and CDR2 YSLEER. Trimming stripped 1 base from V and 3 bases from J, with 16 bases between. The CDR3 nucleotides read TGCGCCAGCAGCCAAGTTTCTGGAGGGAACCTCTACAATGAGCAGTTCTTC. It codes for CASSQVSGGNLYNEQFF.

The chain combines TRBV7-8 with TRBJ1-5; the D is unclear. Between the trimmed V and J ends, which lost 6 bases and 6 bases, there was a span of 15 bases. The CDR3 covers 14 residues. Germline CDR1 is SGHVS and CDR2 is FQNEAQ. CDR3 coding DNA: TGTGCCAGCAGTCATGCATCACTAGGTCAGCCCCAGCATTTT. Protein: CASSHASLGQPQHF.

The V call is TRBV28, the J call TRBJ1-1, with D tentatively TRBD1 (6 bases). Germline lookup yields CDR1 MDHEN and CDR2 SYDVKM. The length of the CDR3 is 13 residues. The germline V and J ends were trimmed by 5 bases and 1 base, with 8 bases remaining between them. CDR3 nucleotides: TGTGCCAGCAGTCTAGGGGGGAACACTGAAGCTTTCTTT. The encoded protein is CASSLGGNTEAFF. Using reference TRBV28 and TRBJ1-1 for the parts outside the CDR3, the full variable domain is DVKVTQSSRYLVKRTGEKVFLECVQDMDHENMFWYRQDPGLGLRLIYFSYDVKMKEKGDIPEGYSVSREKKERFSLILESASTNQTSMYLCASSLGGNTEAFFGQGTRLTVV.

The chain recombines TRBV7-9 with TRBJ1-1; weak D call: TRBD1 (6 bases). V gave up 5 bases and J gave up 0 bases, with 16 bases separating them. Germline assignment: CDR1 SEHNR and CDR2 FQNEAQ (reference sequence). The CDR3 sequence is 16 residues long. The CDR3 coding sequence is TGTGCCAGCAGCCAGGGGCTCCCGGGGATGAACACTGAAGCTTTCTTT. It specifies CASSQGLPGMNTEAFF.

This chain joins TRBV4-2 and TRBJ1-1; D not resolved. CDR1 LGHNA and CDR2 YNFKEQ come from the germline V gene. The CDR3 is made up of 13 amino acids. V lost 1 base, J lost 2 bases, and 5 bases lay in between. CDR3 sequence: CASSQVDNTEAFF. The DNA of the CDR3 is TGTGCCAGCAGCCAAGTAGACAACACTGAAGCTTTCTTT.

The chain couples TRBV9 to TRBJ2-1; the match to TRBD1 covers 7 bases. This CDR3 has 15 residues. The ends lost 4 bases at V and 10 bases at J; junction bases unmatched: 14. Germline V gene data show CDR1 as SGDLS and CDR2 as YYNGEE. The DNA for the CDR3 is TGTGCCAGCAGCCCTTTTGGAGCGACGACAGGGGAGCAGTTCTTC. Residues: CASSPFGATTGEQFF.

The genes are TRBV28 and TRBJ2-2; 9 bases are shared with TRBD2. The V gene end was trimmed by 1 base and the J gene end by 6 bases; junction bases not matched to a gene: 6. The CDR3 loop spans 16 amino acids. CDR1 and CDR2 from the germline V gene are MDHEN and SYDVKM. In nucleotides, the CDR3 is TGTGCCAGCAGTTTATTCCCTAGCGGGACCGCCGGGGAGCTGTTTTTT. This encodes CASSLFPSGTAGELFF.

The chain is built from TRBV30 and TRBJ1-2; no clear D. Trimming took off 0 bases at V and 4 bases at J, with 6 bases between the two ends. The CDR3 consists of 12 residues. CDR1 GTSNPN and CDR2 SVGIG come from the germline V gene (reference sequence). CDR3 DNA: TGTGCCTGGAGTGTCCGGGGCTATGGCTACACCTTC. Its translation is CAWSVRGYGYTF. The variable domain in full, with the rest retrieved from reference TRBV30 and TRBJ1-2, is SQTIHQWPATLVQPVGSPLSLECTVEGTSNPNLYWYRQAAGRGLQLLFYSVGIGQISSEVPQNLSASRPQDRQFILSSKKLLLSDSGFYLCAWSVRGYGYTFGSGTRLTVV.